Sequencing of this T cell receptor beta chain was carried out in a study of chemoradiotherapy in HPV16-positive cancers. Overall study context: Candidate HPV-specific T-cell clones and common TCR motifs came from functional assays in a couple of HPV16-positive patients.

Repeated repertoire sampling spanned the course of chemoradiotherapy. Only in-frame clones appear in the TCRdb table, and some are missing; sequencing was by immunoSEQ multiplex PCR. The data show about 66,000 clones, about 90% seen once. This CDR3 comprises 13 residues. Germline lookup yields CDR1 MNHNS and CDR2 SASEGT. Trimming left V 5 bases short and J 3 bases short, with 11 bases between. General study results and limits: Candidate HPV-specific clones and E7-related TCR motifs grew in tumor during treatment. Functional assays defining HPV-specific T cells used only two HPV16-positive patients.

Points on this clone: Its specificity is unknown.

V usage is TRBV6-1 and J usage is TRBJ2-7; D unresolved. Sequenced material: blood, taken from a patient who underwent chemoradiotherapy. This sequence originates from a human donor with HPV-associated anogenital cancer. The CDR3 nucleotides read TGTGCCAGCAGTCTCGGGCCCAACTACGAGCAGTACTTC. Residues: CASSLGPNYEQYF.